Following are 30 T cell receptor beta chains from one sample sequenced in a study of blood T cell repertoires in COVID-19. The assay was immunoSEQ multiplex PCR, and TCRdb's table has in-frame clones only and misses some. The sample has some 340,000 clones, about 85% seen once. Sequenced material: peripheral blood. These receptors all stem from a woman between 18 and 30 years old with acute or convalescent COVID-19.

The sample holds one count of this clone. This sequence joins TRBV2 and TRBJ1-5; maybe TRBD1 (5 bases). In germline, CDR1 is SNHLY, CDR2 FYNNEI. The CDR3 extends over 14 amino acids. V was cut by 3 bases and J by 5 bases, with 11 bases left in between. This CDR3 reads CASSDTGGDQPQHF. The CDR3 DNA reads as TGTGCCAGCAGTGATACGGGGGGAGATCAGCCCCAGCATTTT.

This chain connects TRBV27 to TRBJ1-2, with D uncertain. V was clipped by 4 bases and J by 4 bases, with 16 bases between them. Germline CDR1 reads MNHEY; CDR2 reads SMNVEV (reference sequence). This CDR3 contains 15 residues. The CDR3 nucleotides read TGTGCCAGCAGTTCCGGCACAGACGGCCCCTATGGCTACACCTTC. It yields the protein CASSSGTDGPYGYTF.

V gene TRBV3-1 (or the pseudogene TRBV3-2) combines with J gene TRBJ2-3; D remains ambiguous. V lost 2 bases and J lost 3, with 6 bases in between. Germline V gives CDR1 LGHDT, CDR2 YNNKEL (reference sequence). This CDR3 comprises 13 residues. CDR3 region: CASSQLATDTQYF. For the CDR3, the DNA is TGTGCCAGCAGCCAATTGGCAACAGATACGCAGTATTTT.

This chain uses TRBV28 with TRBJ2-1; D is uncertain. CDR1 and CDR2 from the germline V gene are MDHEN and SYDVKM. V gave up 4 bases and J gave up 0 bases, with 16 bases separating them. The CDR3 length is 17 residues. CDR3 amino acids: CASSSYYESSSYNEQFF. The CDR3 nucleotides read TGTGCCAGCAGTTCATACTACGAGTCCAGCTCCTACAATGAGCAGTTCTTC.

The chain has TRBV18 and TRBJ2-1; D not resolved. The ends were cut back, 6 bases at V and 10 bases at J, with 13 bases in the middle. Per the germline V gene, CDR1 is KGHSH and CDR2 is LQKENI. The CDR3 extends over 12 amino acids. The DNA for the CDR3 is TGTGCCAGCTCTCCTCTTCGTGAGGAGCAGTTCTTC. This translates into CASSPLREEQFF. The variable domain in full, with the rest retrieved from reference TRBV18 and TRBJ2-1, is NAGVMQNPRHLVRRRGQEARLRCSPMKGHSHVYWYRQLPEEGLKFMVYLQKENIIDESGMPKERFSAEFPKEGPSILRIQQVVRGDSAAYFCASSPLREEQFFGPGTRLTVL.

The V gene is TRBV7-3, the J gene TRBJ2-3; 9 bases line up with TRBD2. Germline lookup yields CDR1 SGHTA and CDR2 FQGTGA. The trim removed 5 bases at V and 2 bases at J, leaving 5 bases unmatched. The CDR3 is 15 amino acids. The CDR3 sequence: CASSTIAGDTDTQYF. CDR3 sequence (DNA): TGTGCCAGCAGCACCATAGCGGGGGACACAGATACGCAGTATTTT.

The V and J genes are TRBV11-2 and TRBJ2-5, with 7 bases lining up with TRBD2. J gave up 1 base and V 5 bases, and 10 bases lay outside the gene matches. In germline, CDR1 is SGHAT, CDR2 FQNNGV. There are 16 residues in the CDR3. The CDR3 protein is CASSPQITGGQETQYF. In DNA form, the CDR3 reads TGTGCCAGCAGCCCCCAGATAACGGGGGGCCAAGAGACCCAGTACTTC.

The rearrangement uses TRBV3-1 (or the pseudogene TRBV3-2) and TRBJ1-1; a weak D match, TRBD1 (5 bases). Per the germline V gene, CDR1 is LGHDT and CDR2 is YNNKEL (reference sequence). V dropped 2 bases and J dropped 10 bases, with 11 bases sitting between them. This CDR3 is built from 12 residues. This chain's CDR3 is CASSQLRGLAFF. The CDR3 nucleotides are TGTGCCAGCAGCCAACTTAGGGGACTAGCTTTCTTT.

The rearrangement joins TRBV15 to TRBJ2-2; possible D gene TRBD2, 6 bases. CDR3 size: 14 residues. Germline V gene lookup returns CDR1 LNHNV and CDR2 YYDKDF (reference sequence). CDR3 sequence: CVSAGLGNTGELFF. In nucleotides, the CDR3 is TGTGTCAGCGCGGGGCTCGGTAATACCGGGGAGCTGTTTTTT.

This chain connects TRBV12-3 or TRBV12-4 to TRBJ2-2; a weak D match, TRBD1 (6 bases). The CDR3 is 13 amino acids. V shed 6 bases and J shed 5 bases, with 10 bases lying between them. CDR3 nucleotide sequence: TGTGCCAGCAGCCTCCAGGGGACCGGGGAGCTGTTTTTT. Translating it yields CASSLQGTGELFF.

The chain carries TRBV19 and TRBJ1-2, with 8 bases aligning to TRBD1. Germline V gene sequence: CDR1 LNHDA, CDR2 SQIVND (reference sequence). J lost 6 bases, V lost 6 bases, and 9 bases had no gene match. This CDR3 is built from 14 residues. CDR3 in DNA: TGTGCCAGTAGCCCGACAGGGGAGTGGGATGGCTACACCTTC. The encoded protein is CASSPTGEWDGYTF.

This chain connects TRBV7-9 to TRBJ2-3, with 8 bases that match TRBD1. Per the germline V gene, CDR1 is SEHNR and CDR2 is FQNEAQ (reference sequence). V lost 3 bases and J lost 5; bases outside the gene matches: 4. The CDR3 loop spans 14 amino acids. The DNA for the CDR3 is TGTGCCAGCAGCTTGGACAGGGTGGTAGATACGCAGTATTTT. As protein: CASSLDRVVDTQYF.

This clone was detected only once. The chain employs TRBV30 and TRBJ2-7; TRBD1 matches 8 bases. The CDR3 totals 11 residues. Losses at the gene ends were 6 bases for V and 3 bases for J; bases not matched to a gene: 1. Germline values: CDR1 GTSNPN, CDR2 SVGIG (reference sequence). The CDR3 loop is CACTGGYEQYF. CDR3 sequence (DNA): TGTGCCTGCACAGGGGGCTACGAGCAGTACTTC. Looking up the rest from reference TRBV30 and TRBJ2-7 gives the full variable domain: SQTIHQWPATLVQPVGSPLSLECTVEGTSNPNLYWYRQAAGRGLQLLFYSVGIGQISSEVPQNLSASRPQDRQFILSSKKLLLSDSGFYLCACTGGYEQYFGPGTRLTVT.

The chain employs TRBV9 and TRBJ2-3; 11 positions match TRBD2. CDR1 is SGDLS, CDR2 YYNGEE, per germline. This CDR3 is built from 19 residues. Losses at the gene ends were 1 base for V and 0 bases for J; bases not matched to a gene: 10. CDR3 DNA sequence: TGTGCCAGCAGCGTACCTAGCGGGGGGCAGGGGACTAGCACAGATACGCAGTATTTT. It is translated as CASSVPSGGQGTSTDTQYF.

This chain links TRBV29-1 with TRBJ1-1, with D tentatively TRBD1 (5 bases). The CDR3 is 11 amino acids. Germline values: CDR1 SQVTM, CDR2 ANQGSEA. Trimming removed 4 bases from V and 6 bases from J, with 9 bases in between. The CDR3 nucleotides read TGCAGCGTTGTTGGGGGGGCTGAAGCTTTCTTT. Translation gives CSVVGGAEAFF.

The rearrangement links TRBV24-1 to TRBJ2-2; TRBD1 matches 7 bases. V shed 3 bases and J 4 bases; nucleotides not matched to a gene: 10. Looked up from germline, CDR1 is KGHDR and CDR2 is SFDVKD. This CDR3 is 17 amino acids long. CDR3 in amino acids: CATSDPRGGAGTGELFF. The CDR3, as DNA: TGTGCCACCAGTGATCCGAGAGGGGGCGCCGGCACCGGGGAGCTGTTTTTT.

The gene calls are TRBV9 and TRBJ1-6, with a weak D call TRBD1 (5 bases). CDR3 length: 15 residues. V lost 3 bases, J lost 7 bases, and 14 bases lay in between. Germline lookup yields CDR1 SGDLS and CDR2 YYNGEE. CDR3 protein: CASSGRDSRNSPLHF. The CDR3 DNA is TGTGCCAGCAGCGGGCGGGACTCGCGGAATTCACCCCTCCACTTT.

The rearrangement links TRBV6-6 to TRBJ2-1; 16 bases map to TRBD2. CDR1 is MNHNY and CDR2 is SVGAGI in the germline V gene (reference sequence). The CDR3 loop spans 16 amino acids. The V and J ends lost 4 bases and 8 bases, in that order; junction bases with no gene match: 5. The CDR3 DNA sequence: TGTGCCAGCAGTTCGCCCGGGACTAGCGGGAGGGATGAGCAGTTCTTC. This codes for CASSSPGTSGRDEQFF.

The chain recombines TRBV5-1 with TRBJ2-5; 7 bases fit TRBD2. The junction had 6 bases not matched to a gene; V was cut back by 1 base and J by 3 bases. The germline gives CDR1 SGHRS, CDR2 YFSETQ. The length of the CDR3 is 15 residues. The CDR3 protein is CASSLWGGSKETQYF. The CDR3 DNA reads as TGCGCCAGCAGCTTGTGGGGGGGATCCAAAGAGACCCAGTACTTC.

The rearrangement joins TRBV7-2 to TRBJ2-3, with TRBD2 matching over 11 bases. Germline assignment: CDR1 SGHTA and CDR2 FQGNSA. The trim removed 3 bases at V and 0 bases at J, leaving 5 bases unmatched. There are 17 residues in the CDR3. The CDR3 protein is CASSLLAGGLSTDTQYF. The DNA for the CDR3 is TGTGCCAGCAGCTTGTTAGCGGGAGGGCTAAGCACAGATACGCAGTATTTT.

This chain links TRBV7-9 with TRBJ2-7; 11 bases are shared with TRBD1. J lost 3 bases, V lost 4 bases, and 5 bases had no gene match. Germline-derived CDR1 and CDR2 are SEHNR and FQNEAQ (reference sequence). The CDR3 has 15 residues. CDR3 bases: TGTGCCAGCAGCTCGGGACAGGGGGACTACTACGAGCAGTACTTC. It encodes CASSSGQGDYYEQYF.

V and J are TRBV9 and TRBJ1-4; D remains ambiguous. Trimming took 0 bases from V and 4 from J, leaving 7 bases between them. Germline CDR1 reads SGDLS; CDR2 reads YYNGEE. The CDR3 spans 14 residues. CDR3 amino acids: CASSVDPLNEKLFF. Here the CDR3 DNA reads TGTGCCAGCAGCGTAGATCCACTTAATGAAAAACTGTTTTTT. Drawing the rest from reference TRBV9 and TRBJ1-4, the complete variable domain is DSGVTQTPKHLITATGQRVTLRCSPRSGDLSVYWYQQSLDQGLQFLIQYYNGEERAKGNILERFSAQQFPDLHSELNLSSLELGDSALYFCASSVDPLNEKLFFGSGTQLSVL.

The gene calls are TRBV30 and TRBJ1-3; 9 positions agree with TRBD1. Germline CDR1 reads GTSNPN; CDR2 reads SVGIG (reference sequence). There are 15 residues in the CDR3. V lost 0 bases, J lost 4 bases, and 4 bases stayed unmatched. The CDR3 protein is CAWSVKQGAGNTIYF. The CDR3 bases are TGTGCCTGGAGTGTGAAACAGGGGGCAGGAAACACCATATATTTT.

V usage is TRBV9 and J usage is TRBJ1-4; 8 bases are shared with TRBD1. The CDR3 runs 15 residues. Trimming took 3 bases from V and 8 from J; bases not matched to a gene: 9. Germline V gene sequence: CDR1 SGDLS, CDR2 YYNGEE. The CDR3 sequence is CASSAGGSTAEKLFF. CDR3 bases: TGTGCCAGCAGCGCAGGGGGCAGTACCGCCGAAAAACTGTTTTTT. The entire variable domain, with the rest obtained from reference TRBV9 and TRBJ1-4, is as follows: DSGVTQTPKHLITATGQRVTLRCSPRSGDLSVYWYQQSLDQGLQFLIQYYNGEERAKGNILERFSAQQFPDLHSELNLSSLELGDSALYFCASSAGGSTAEKLFFGSGTQLSVL.

The chain uses TRBV6-5 and TRBJ1-1; D is unclear. This CDR3 comprises 13 residues. V dropped 6 bases and J dropped 1 base, with 9 bases sitting between them. Germline CDR1 MNHEY, CDR2 SVGAGI. The CDR3 here is CASSGSGNTEAFF. The CDR3 nucleotides read TGTGCCAGCAGCGGATCAGGGAACACTGAAGCTTTCTTT.

This clone is a singleton in its sample. The chain joins TRBV7-9 to TRBJ2-5; a possible D gene is TRBD2 (5 bases). Germline V gene data show CDR1 as SEHNR and CDR2 as FQNEAQ (reference sequence). The CDR3 runs to 16 residues. The germline V and J ends were trimmed by 4 bases and 0 bases, with 15 bases remaining between them. The CDR3 sequence is CASSSSAGPNQETQYF. For the CDR3, the DNA is TGTGCCAGCAGCTCATCGGCGGGCCCAAACCAAGAGACCCAGTACTTC. The full variable domain, rest sourced from reference TRBV7-9 and TRBJ2-5, is DTGVSQNPRHKITKRGQNVTFRCDPISEHNRLYWYRQTLGQGPEFLTYFQNEAQLEKSRLLSDRFSAERPKGSFSTLEIQRTEQGDSAMYLCASSSSAGPNQETQYFGPGTRLLVL.

The V gene is TRBV4-1, the J gene TRBJ1-2; TRBD1 agrees at 9 bases. The CDR3 consists of 15 residues. Germline-derived CDR1 and CDR2 are MGHRA and YSYEKL. With V trimmed by 1 base and J by 5 bases, 5 bases remained unmatched. In DNA form, the CDR3 reads TGCGCCAGCAGCCAAGGGGGACAGGGACCATATGGCTACACCTTC. This translates into CASSQGGQGPYGYTF.

The chain combines TRBV24-1 with TRBJ1-1; 9 nucleotides align to TRBD1. There are 16 residues in the CDR3. V trimming: 0 bases; J trimming: 4 bases; junction bases outside the gene matches: 5. CDR1 and CDR2 (germline): KGHDR, SFDVKD. The CDR3 loop is CATSDLRGQGCTEAFF. The CDR3 DNA reads TGTGCCACCAGTGATTTGCGGGGACAGGGATGCACTGAAGCTTTCTTT.

This clone was seen a few times. V and J are TRBV4-1 and TRBJ1-5; D is undetermined. Germline CDR1 and CDR2: MGHRA and YSYEKL. V lost 0 bases and J lost 0, with 15 bases in between. The CDR3 contains 18 residues. The CDR3 region is CASSQDRFGEYSNQPQHF. The CDR3 DNA sequence: TGCGCCAGCAGCCAAGACAGGTTTGGCGAATATAGCAATCAGCCCCAGCATTTT.

The chain carries TRBV2 and TRBJ2-3; D is unclear. This CDR3 comprises 13 residues. Trimming shortened V by 5 bases and J by 2 bases, and 8 bases separated the two germline ends. The V gene's germline CDR1 is SNHLY and CDR2 FYNNEI. In DNA, the CDR3 is TGTGCCAGCAGTAGACTTATCACAGATACGCAGTATTTT. It specifies CASSRLITDTQYF.